The rows below give T cell receptor beta chains drawn from one sample of a study of blood T cell repertoires in COVID-19. The assay was immunoSEQ multiplex PCR, and TCRdb's table has in-frame clones only and misses some. The table has about 180,000 clones, 80% seen once. Sequenced sample: peripheral blood. Receptors were obtained from a man aged 65 to 85 with active or convalescent COVID-19. Both conserved end residues are part of each CDR3. The D gene is left open where the match is weak. Clone sizes are given selectively: once, few, many, or a class where the clone is expanded.

V	J	D	size	DNA	CDR3
TRBV12-5	TRBJ2-1	TRBD2	NA	TGTGCTAGTGGTACGGGACTAGCGGGTGGGAATGAGCAGTTCTTC	CASGTGLAGGNEQFF
TRBV5-4	TRBJ1-4	NA	once	TGTGCCAGCAGCTTGGGGCAGGAAAAACTGTTTTTT	CASSLGQEKLFF
TRBV7-2	TRBJ2-1	NA	NA	TGTGCCAGCAGCCCCCAGGGTGGGGACTACAATGAGCAGTTCTTC	CASSPQGGDYNEQFF
TRBV19	TRBJ2-3	NA	NA	TGTGCCAGTAGTCCCCGCCGGACAGCAGATACGCAGTATTTT	CASSPRRTADTQYF
TRBV4-2	TRBJ1-6	NA	once	TGTGCCAGCAGCCAAGAAGGCTCAGGGTCCAATTCACCCCTCCACTTT	CASSQEGSGSNSPLHF
TRBV2	TRBJ2-1	TRBD2	NA	TGTGCCAGCAGTCCTCTAAGGGGGGGGACTAGTGGGAATGAGCAGTTCTTC	CASSPLRGGTSGNEQFF
TRBV20-1	TRBJ2-1	NA	once	TGCAGTGCTAGTGTTAGCGGCAATGAGCAGTTCTTC	CSASVSGNEQFF
TRBV12-5	TRBJ2-5	NA	NA	TGTGCTAGTGGTTCTTCCGCGGCGGAGACCCAGTACTTC	CASGSSAAETQYF
TRBV6-5	TRBJ2-1	TRBD2	NA	TGTGCCAGCAGTTCAACTTCTAGCGGGAGGGTCAATGAGCAGTTCTTC	CASSSTSSGRVNEQFF
TRBV11-2	TRBJ2-3	NA	NA	TGTGCCAGCACAATCCGCCTCCTAGCGCATCAAGATACGCAGTATTTT	CASTIRLLAHQDTQYF
TRBV7-6	TRBJ1-6	TRBD1	NA	TGTGCCAGCAGCTCACAGACAGGGACGGCCTCACCCCTCCACTTT	CASSSQTGTASPLHF
TRBV7-9	TRBJ1-2	NA	once	TGTGCCAGCAGCTTAGGACAGAACCCTAACTATGGCTACACCTTC	CASSLGQNPNYGYTF
TRBV5-1	TRBJ2-1	TRBD2	NA	TGCGCCAGCAGCCCGCAGGGCGGGGGGACTTACAATGAGCAGTTCTTC	CASSPQGGGTYNEQFF